This TCR beta chain was documented in a study of T cell responses to AZD1222 COVID-19 vaccine (dated by TCRdb to about 2021). Context from the whole study: Because spike-specific TCR depth and breadth did not differ between the two schedules, AZD1222 recipients who got a second dose at roughly 4 weeks were pooled with those who got a second dose at roughly 12 weeks. TCR sequencing covered roughly 230 trial participants: 200 to 220 given two doses of AZD1222 and about 26 given two doses of MenACWY control vaccine. Trial participants were enrolled by age into 18-55, 56-69 and 70-plus year subgroups, with roughly 160, 29 and 62 TCR-sequenced participants respectively. Study-wide findings and limitations: The 56-69-year group was small, and its depth increase did not reach significance, likely because of low power. Because no samples from the day 14 peak response were available, repertoires could be characterized only after the peak T cell response. Conclusions about previously exposed vaccinees are limited, since just six or seven AZD1222 recipients were seropositive for SARS-CoV-2 at baseline. Spike-specific TCR breadth and depth rose significantly after two AZD1222 doses compared with day 0 and with MenACWY recipients. Reportedly, close to half of the unique spike-specific TCRs recognized epitopes lying outside the regions that are mutated in the B.1.351 and B.1.1.7 variants. Participants were mostly white British and included more females than males, and it was suggested by the authors that clonal diversity may have been underestimated. Vaccine-associated CD4 TCRs spanned the whole spike protein, with dominant responses in regions 160-218 and 743-854.

The CDR3 regions of human TCRbeta chains were analyzed by immunosequencing. Per the source publication's procedure: Repertoire TCRs were checked for matches against a reference library of SARS-CoV-2-specific TCRs that had been generated using the MIRA antigen-specificity platform. Breadth was defined as the fraction of unique TCRs that were SARS-CoV-2-associated, and depth was defined as the fraction of total T cells that were SARS-CoV-2-associated. Using the MIRA data, every spike-specific TCR was mapped to the spike region that the TCR reacted to and assigned to either a CD4 or a CD8 class. Log10-transformed breadth and depth values were compared by one-way ANOVA with Sidak's multiple comparisons tests. Entries here come from immuneACCESS through TCRdb and include only in-frame sequences with V and J called. Some clones fail to appear in such tables; in the studies checked, an unresolved V gene covers under half of the shortfall, and the cause of the remainder is unknown. For V, J and clone size, that table is used; D and trimming come from the DNA. The sample table lists over 95,000 clones, about 86% of them with a count of one. Clones ranked in the top ten supply 9% to 15% of the sample.

A note on this clone: Its antigen is not yet known. There are no base qualities to consult, and no much larger clone falls within one base.

Reading the germline V gene gives CDR1 MDHEN and CDR2 SYDVKM. From its cysteine to its phenylalanine, the CDR3 spans 13 amino acids. Only the CDR3 region is kept as DNA, spanning 39 bases read in frame from base 1. Germline trimming: 6 bases from V, 4 bases from J; junction bases outside gene matches: 4. The time point label of this sample denotes: baseline before first vaccination. Samples from vaccinated people were obtained from the UK trials COV001 and COV002, which included a single-blind randomized controlled phase 2/3 trial of AZD1222 (ChAdOx1 nCoV-19) in healthy adults. Trial participant PBMC samples were collected at day 0 and day 28 after the second dose for TCRbeta chain sequencing.

Material: peripheral blood, obtained on day 0 of AZD1222 vaccination. The V gene is TRBV28 and the J gene is TRBJ1-2, and TRBD1 aligns with 8 junction nucleotides. The receptor was isolated from an adult in good health. The CDR3 is CASRTGAGYGYTF. DNA sequence: TGTGCCAGCAGGACAGGGGCGGGCTATGGCTACACCTTC.